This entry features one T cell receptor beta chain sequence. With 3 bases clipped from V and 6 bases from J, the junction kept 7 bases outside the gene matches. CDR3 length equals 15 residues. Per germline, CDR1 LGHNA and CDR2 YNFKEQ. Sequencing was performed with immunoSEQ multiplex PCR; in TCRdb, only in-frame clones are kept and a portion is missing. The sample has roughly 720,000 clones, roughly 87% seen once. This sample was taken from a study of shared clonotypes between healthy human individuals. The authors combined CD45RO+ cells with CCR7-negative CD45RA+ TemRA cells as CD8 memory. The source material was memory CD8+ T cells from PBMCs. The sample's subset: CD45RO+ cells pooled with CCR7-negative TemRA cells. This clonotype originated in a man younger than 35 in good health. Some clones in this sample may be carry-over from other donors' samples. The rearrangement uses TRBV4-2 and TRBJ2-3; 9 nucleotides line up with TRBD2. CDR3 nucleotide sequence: TGTGCCAGCAGCCACACCCTAGCGGGACCCGATACGCAGTATTTT. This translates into CASSHTLAGPDTQYF.